Below, 8 T cell receptor beta chains from the same sample are listed, as sequenced in a study of cytomegalovirus exposure and HLA in healthy donors. Primers for the PCR totalled 60 Vbeta and 13 Jbeta. Profiled with immunoSEQ multiplex PCR; TCRdb holds only in-frame clones, not every one. This sample has about 190,000 clones, with roughly 80% found just once. Material: PBMCs. These receptors all come from a man aged 50-59 years in good health and CMV-seronegative.

This clone was counted a few times. The chain joins TRBV4-3 to TRBJ1-3, with 10 nucleotides matching TRBD1. The length of the CDR3 is 14 residues. V lost 2 bases and J lost 8; bases outside the gene matches: 3. Germline lookup yields CDR1 LGHNA and CDR2 YSLEER. CDR3 in amino acids: CASSQLDRGDTIYF. In DNA form, the CDR3 reads TGCGCCAGCAGCCAATTGGACAGGGGGGACACCATATATTTT.

This clone was observed once. The chain carries TRBV4-1 and TRBJ1-5; D unresolved. The CDR3 totals 16 residues. Germline CDR1 is MGHRA and CDR2 is YSYEKL. Trimming removed 1 base at V and 4 bases at J, with 14 bases between. CDR3 loop: CASSQVGSWANQPQHF. The DNA of the CDR3 is TGCGCCAGCAGCCAAGTAGGCAGTTGGGCGAATCAGCCCCAGCATTTT.

The V gene is TRBV6-1, the J gene TRBJ2-5; TRBD2 aligns across 7 bases. With 4 bases clipped from V and 2 bases from J, the junction kept 10 bases outside the gene matches. CDR1 is MNHNS, CDR2 SASEGT, per germline. The CDR3 is 16 amino acids. Written as DNA, the CDR3 is TGTGCCAGCAGTGTTTCGGGAGGCGGTGGGCAAGAGACCCAGTACTTC. Its protein is CASSVSGGGGQETQYF.

This rearrangement joins TRBV19 to TRBJ1-1; D is uncertain. The CDR3 consists of 14 residues. Trimming cost V 2 bases and J 1 base, with 8 bases left between them. CDR1 and CDR2 (germline): LNHDA, SQIVND (reference sequence). CDR3 loop: CASSIIRGNTEAFF. In DNA, the CDR3 is TGTGCCAGTAGTATAATTCGGGGGAACACTGAAGCTTTCTTT.

The rearrangement joins TRBV6-1 to TRBJ2-5, with 8 bases that match TRBD2. Germline CDR1 and CDR2: MNHNS and SASEGT. The CDR3 length is 16 residues. J gave up 2 bases and V 2 bases, and 7 bases lay outside the gene matches. Here the CDR3 DNA reads TGTGCCAGCAGTGAACGGTGGTCGGGGGGGCAAGAGACCCAGTACTTC. Protein product: CASSERWSGGQETQYF.

The V and J genes are TRBV10-3 and TRBJ1-2; tentatively, D is TRBD1 (5 bases). The V end was cut by 2 bases, the J end by 1 base, with 11 bases between. Germline V gene sequence: CDR1 ENHRY, CDR2 SYGVKD. The CDR3 sequence is 15 residues long. In DNA, the CDR3 is TGTGCCATCAGTGAGGAAGGGACTATTAACTATGGCTACACCTTC. Translating gives CAISEEGTINYGYTF.

The genes are TRBV28 and TRBJ1-1; 12 bases agree with TRBD1. V shed 7 bases and J 1 base; nucleotides not matched to a gene: 4. The V gene's germline CDR1 is MDHEN and CDR2 SYDVKM. This CDR3 spans 15 amino acids. The CDR3 DNA reads as TGTGCCAGCATCGGGACAGGGGGCAAGAACACTGAAGCTTTCTTT. Its protein is CASIGTGGKNTEAFF.

The chain couples TRBV27 to TRBJ2-5; 8 bases fit TRBD2. The DNA end is more similar to TRBJ2-7, so the J call may be wrong. The CDR3 spans 14 residues. The germline V gene has CDR1 MNHEY and CDR2 SMNVEV (reference sequence). CDR3 amino acids: CASSSRGGLYEQYF. The CDR3 DNA sequence: TGTGCCAGCAGTTCCCGGGGGGGGCTGTACGAGCAGTACTTC.